Sequencing of this T cell receptor beta chain was carried out in a study of OX40 agonist ivuxolimab in advanced cancers. Points from the study as a whole: Which antigen the expanded peripheral T cells recognized is unknown.

A word on this clone: Its antigen is not known.

Profiled with immunoSEQ multiplex PCR; TCRdb holds only in-frame clones, not every one. Of around 60,000 clones listed, around 88% are singletons. Germline loops: CDR1 MDHEN, CDR2 SYDVKM. This CDR3 contains 17 residues. V was cut by 5 bases and J by 0 bases, with 17 bases left in between. The receptor's source is an adult with an advanced solid tumor such as melanoma, head and neck, liver or kidney cancer. The chain has TRBV28 and TRBJ1-5; perhaps TRBD1 as D (6 bases). Sample: CD4+ or CD8+ T cells sorted from blood, taken in a trial of the OX40 agonist ivuxolimab. CDR3 DNA: TGTGCCAGCAGTCCGCATGGGGGGGGGCTTAGCAATCAGCCCCAGCATTTT. It specifies CASSPHGGGLSNQPQHF.